Listed here are 10 T cell receptor beta chains from one sample, sequenced in a study of T cell repertoires in cytomegalovirus infection. No antigen is known for these receptors. In TCRdb, the reads were re-called with MiXCR into one record per CDR3 protein. Among about 900,000 distinct CDR3 sequences listed, about a third were seen once. The sample in question was cultured CD8+ T cells from PBMCs, obtained from culture after CMV antigen stimulation. The receptor set was obtained from a human donor in good health (CMV status not recorded). Some clones in this sample may be carry-over from other donors' samples.

This clonotype has a count of ten or more. The CDR3 here is CASSSSDYRPTEAFF. The CDR3 region has the DNA TGTGCCAGCAGTTCCAGTGATTACAGGCCCACTGAAGCTTTCTTT. This chain uses TRBV12-3 or TRBV12-4 with TRBJ1-1; perhaps TRBD1 as D (5 bases). The CDR3 has 15 residues. V was shortened by 4 bases and J by 4 bases, with 16 bases between the two germline ends.

The V gene is TRBV19, the J gene TRBJ1-2, with 7 bases matching TRBD1. With V trimmed by 5 bases and J by 7 bases, 7 bases remained unmatched. The CDR3 extends over 13 amino acids. CDR1 LNHDA and CDR2 SQIVND come from the germline V gene (reference sequence). The CDR3 nucleotides read TGTGCCAGTAGTCCGGGACAGCCGGCTGGCTACACCTTC. Protein product: CASSPGQPAGYTF.

This clonotype was seen only a few times. The chain joins TRBV6-6 to TRBJ2-7; 10 bases map to TRBD2. The CDR3 is 16 amino acids. V trimming: 6 bases; J trimming: 3 bases; junction bases outside the gene matches: 11. In germline, CDR1 is MNHNY, CDR2 SVGAGI (reference sequence). Here the CDR3 DNA reads TGTGCCAGCAGCCTTGGGTCCGGACTAGCGGACTACGAGCAGTACGTC. Translation: CASSLGSGLADYEQYV.

The chain uses TRBV27 and TRBJ2-5; tentatively, D is TRBD1 or TRBD2 (5 bases each). The CDR3 loop spans 14 amino acids. Germline CDR1 reads MNHEY; CDR2 reads SMNVEV (reference sequence). V was clipped by 3 bases and J by 3 bases, with 11 bases between them. The CDR3 DNA sequence: TGTGCCAGCAGTTTTGCCGGGACCGAAGAGACCCAGTACTTC. As protein: CASSFAGTEETQYF.

This chain uses TRBV20-1 with TRBJ2-7; 11 positions match TRBD1. The germline V gene encodes CDR1 DFQATT and CDR2 SNEGSKA (reference sequence). The CDR3 length is 14 residues. The trim removed 2 bases at V and 3 bases at J, leaving 3 bases unmatched. CDR3 residues: CSARLGTGGYEQYF. The CDR3 coding sequence is TGCAGTGCTAGATTGGGGACAGGGGGCTACGAGCAGTACTTC.

This clonotype was detected many times. This sequence joins TRBV7-8 and TRBJ2-1; D is tentatively TRBD1 or TRBD2 (6 bases each). V lost 0 bases to trimming and J lost 9 bases, with 24 bases between them. The CDR3 runs to 18 residues. Germline V gene data show CDR1 as SGHVS and CDR2 as FQNEAQ. CDR3 protein: CASSLAGMGGPADSEQFF. The CDR3 DNA reads TGTGCCAGCAGCTTAGCTGGTATGGGGGGCCCTGCGGACAGTGAGCAGTTCTTC. Full variable domain (rest looked up from reference TRBV7-8 and TRBJ2-1): GAGVSQSPRYKVAKRGQDVALRCDPISGHVSLFWYQQALGQGPEFLTYFQNEAQLDKSGLPSDRFFAERPEGSVSTLKIQRTQQEDSAVYLCASSLAGMGGPADSEQFFGPGTRLTVL.

This clonotype has at least ten counts. The rearrangement links TRBV12-3 or TRBV12-4 to TRBJ2-1; D unresolved. CDR3 length: 14 residues. Trimming removed 1 base from V and 6 bases from J, with 10 bases in between. The CDR3, as DNA: TGTGCCAGCAGTTTAGGAGGACCCCCCAATGAGCAGTTCTTC. It specifies CASSLGGPPNEQFF.

The V call is TRBV9, the J call TRBJ2-3; D is unclear. V lost 0 bases and J lost 4, with 6 bases in between. Germline CDR1 and CDR2: SGDLS and YYNGEE. The CDR3 spans 13 residues. The CDR3: CASSVGVADTQYF. DNA of the CDR3: TGTGCCAGCAGCGTAGGTGTCGCAGATACGCAGTATTTT.

The chain has TRBV6-1 and TRBJ2-7; D is unclear. CDR1 is MNHNS, CDR2 SASEGT, per germline. This CDR3 has 13 amino acids. The V end was cut by 1 base, the J end by 3 bases, with 7 bases between. The CDR3 DNA is TGTGCCAGCAGTGAAGTCGGCAGCTACGAGCAGTACGTC. This gives the protein CASSEVGSYEQYV.

The chain links TRBV27 to TRBJ2-7; D unclear. Trimming took 9 bases from V and 6 from J, leaving 12 bases between them. Germline assignment: CDR1 MNHEY and CDR2 SMNVEV (reference sequence). This CDR3 is built from 11 residues. The CDR3 is CASMRGFEQYF. As DNA, the CDR3 is TGTGCCAGTATGAGAGGTTTCGAGCAGTACTTC.